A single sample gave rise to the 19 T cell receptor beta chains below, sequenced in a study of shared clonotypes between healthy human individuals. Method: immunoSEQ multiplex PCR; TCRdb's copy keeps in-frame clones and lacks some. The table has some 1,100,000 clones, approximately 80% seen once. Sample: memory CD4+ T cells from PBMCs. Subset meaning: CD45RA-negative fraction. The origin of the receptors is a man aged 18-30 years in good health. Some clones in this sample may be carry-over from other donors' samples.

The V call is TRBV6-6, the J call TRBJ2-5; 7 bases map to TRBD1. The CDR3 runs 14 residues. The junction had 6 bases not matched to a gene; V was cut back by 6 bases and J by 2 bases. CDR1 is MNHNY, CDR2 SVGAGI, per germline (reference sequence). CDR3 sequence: CASSRPTGQETQYF. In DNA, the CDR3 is TGTGCCAGCAGCCGGCCGACAGGGCAAGAGACCCAGTACTTC.

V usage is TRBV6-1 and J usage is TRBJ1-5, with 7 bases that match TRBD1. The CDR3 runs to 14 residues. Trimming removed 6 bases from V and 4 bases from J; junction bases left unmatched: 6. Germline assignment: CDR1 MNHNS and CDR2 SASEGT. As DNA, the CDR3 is TGTGCCAGCAGGAGGGACAGCGCGAATCAGCCCCAGCATTTT. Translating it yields CASRRDSANQPQHF.

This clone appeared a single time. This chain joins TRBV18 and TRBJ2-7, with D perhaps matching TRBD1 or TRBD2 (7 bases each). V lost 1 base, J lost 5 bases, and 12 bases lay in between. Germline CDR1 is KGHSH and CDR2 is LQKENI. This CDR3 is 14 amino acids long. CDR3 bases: TGTGCCAGCTCACCACTCCAGGGGGGGGACGAGCAGTACTTC. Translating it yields CASSPLQGGDEQYF.

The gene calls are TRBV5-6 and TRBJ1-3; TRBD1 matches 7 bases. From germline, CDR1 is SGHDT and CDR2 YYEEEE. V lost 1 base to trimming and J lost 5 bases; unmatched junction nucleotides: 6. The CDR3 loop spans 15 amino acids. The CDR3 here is CASSLFGTARNTIYF. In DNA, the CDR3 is TGTGCCAGCAGCTTGTTTGGGACAGCGAGAAACACCATATATTTT.

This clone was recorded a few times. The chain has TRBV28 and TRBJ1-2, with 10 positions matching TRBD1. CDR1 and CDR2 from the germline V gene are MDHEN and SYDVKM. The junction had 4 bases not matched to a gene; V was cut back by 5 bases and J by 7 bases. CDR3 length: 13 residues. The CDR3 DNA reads TGTGCCAGCAGTCAAAGGGACAGGGGTGGCTACACCTTC. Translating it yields CASSQRDRGGYTF.

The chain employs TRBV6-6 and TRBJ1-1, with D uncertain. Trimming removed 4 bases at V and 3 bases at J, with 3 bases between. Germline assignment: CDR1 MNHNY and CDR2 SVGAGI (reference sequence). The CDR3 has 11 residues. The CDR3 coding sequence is TGTGCCAGCAGTTTTTACACTGAAGCTTTCTTT. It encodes CASSFYTEAFF.

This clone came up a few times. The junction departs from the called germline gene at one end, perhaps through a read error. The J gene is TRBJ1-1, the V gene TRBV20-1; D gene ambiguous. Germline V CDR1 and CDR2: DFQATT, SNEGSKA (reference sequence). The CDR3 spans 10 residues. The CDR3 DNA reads TGCAGTGCTAGAGATCGAGCGCTCGCCTTT. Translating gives CSARDRALAF.

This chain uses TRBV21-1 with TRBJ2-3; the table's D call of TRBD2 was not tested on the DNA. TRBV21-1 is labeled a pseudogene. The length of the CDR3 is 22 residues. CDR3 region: CASSKVGDWGLAGAHGTDTQYF. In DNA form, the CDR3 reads TGTGCCAGCAGCAAAGTAGGGGATTGGGGACTAGCGGGAGCTCACGGCACAGATACGCAGTATTTT.

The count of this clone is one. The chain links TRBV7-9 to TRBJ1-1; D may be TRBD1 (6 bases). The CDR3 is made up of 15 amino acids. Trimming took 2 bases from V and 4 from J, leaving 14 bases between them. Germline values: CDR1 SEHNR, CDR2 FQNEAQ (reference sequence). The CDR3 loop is CASSLQGGVGTEAFF. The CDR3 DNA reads TGTGCCAGCAGCTTACAAGGGGGTGTAGGCACTGAAGCTTTCTTT. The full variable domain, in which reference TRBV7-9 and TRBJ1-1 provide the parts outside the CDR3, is DTGVSQNPRHKITKRGQNVTFRCDPISEHNRLYWYRQTLGQGPEFLTYFQNEAQLEKSRLLSDRFSAERPKGSFSTLEIQRTEQGDSAMYLCASSLQGGVGTEAFFGQGTRLTVV.

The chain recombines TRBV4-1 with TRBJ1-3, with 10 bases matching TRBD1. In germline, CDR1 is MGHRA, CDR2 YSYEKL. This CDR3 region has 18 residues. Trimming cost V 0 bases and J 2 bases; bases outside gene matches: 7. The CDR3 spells CASSQDRAGTGAGNTIYF. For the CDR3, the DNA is TGCGCCAGCAGCCAAGATAGAGCCGGGACAGGGGCTGGAAACACCATATATTTT.

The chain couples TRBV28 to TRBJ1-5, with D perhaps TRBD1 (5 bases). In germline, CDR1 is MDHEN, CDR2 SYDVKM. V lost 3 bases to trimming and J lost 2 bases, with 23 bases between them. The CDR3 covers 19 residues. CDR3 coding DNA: TGTGCCAGCAGTTTCGATTGGGGGTCGGGAGGCCGGGGCAATCAGCCCCAGCATTTT. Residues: CASSFDWGSGGRGNQPQHF.

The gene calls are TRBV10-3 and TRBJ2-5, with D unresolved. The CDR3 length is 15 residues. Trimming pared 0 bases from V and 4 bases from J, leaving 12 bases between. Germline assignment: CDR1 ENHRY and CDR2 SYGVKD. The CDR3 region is CAISESQQAGETQYF. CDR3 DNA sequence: TGTGCCATCAGTGAGTCCCAGCAGGCAGGAGAGACCCAGTACTTC.

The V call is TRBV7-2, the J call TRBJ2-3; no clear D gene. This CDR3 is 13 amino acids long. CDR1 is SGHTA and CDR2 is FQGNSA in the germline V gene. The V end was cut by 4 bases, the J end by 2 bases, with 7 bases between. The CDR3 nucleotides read TGTGCCAGCAGCTCGCAGGTCACAGATACGCAGTATTTT. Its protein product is CASSSQVTDTQYF.

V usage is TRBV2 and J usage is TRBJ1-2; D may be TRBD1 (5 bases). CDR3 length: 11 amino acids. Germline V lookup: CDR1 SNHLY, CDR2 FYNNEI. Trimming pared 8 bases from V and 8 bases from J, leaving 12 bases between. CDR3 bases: TGTGCCAGCCGGCAGGGCGGAGGCTACACCTTC. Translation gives CASRQGGGYTF. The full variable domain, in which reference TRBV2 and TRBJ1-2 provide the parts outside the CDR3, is EPEVTQTPSHQVTQMGQEVILRCVPISNHLYFYWYRQILGQKVEFLVSFYNNEISEKSEIFDDQFSVERPDGSNFTLKIRSTKLEDSAMYFCASRQGGGYTFGSGTRLTVV.

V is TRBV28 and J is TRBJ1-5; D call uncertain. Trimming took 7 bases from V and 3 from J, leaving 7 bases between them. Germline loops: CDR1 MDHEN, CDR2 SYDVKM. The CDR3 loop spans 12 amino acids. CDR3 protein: CASITSNQPQHF. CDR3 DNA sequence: TGTGCCAGCATTACTTCCAATCAGCCCCAGCATTTT.

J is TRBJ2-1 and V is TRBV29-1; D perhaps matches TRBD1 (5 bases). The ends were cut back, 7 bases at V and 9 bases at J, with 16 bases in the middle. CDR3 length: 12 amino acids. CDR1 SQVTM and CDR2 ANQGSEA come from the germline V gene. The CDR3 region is CSATSTGAEQFF. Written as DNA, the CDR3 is TGCAGCGCCACCAGCACAGGTGCTGAGCAGTTCTTC.

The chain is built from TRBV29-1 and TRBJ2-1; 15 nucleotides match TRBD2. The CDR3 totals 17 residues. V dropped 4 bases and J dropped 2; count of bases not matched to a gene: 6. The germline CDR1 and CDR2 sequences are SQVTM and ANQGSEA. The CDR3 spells CSVVGTSGRLPYNEQFF. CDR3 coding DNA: TGCAGCGTTGTGGGGACTAGCGGGAGGTTACCCTACAATGAGCAGTTCTTC.

The DNA of the CDR3 is TGCGCCAGCAGGACTAGCTGGAACTACAATGAGCAGTTCTTC. It is translated as CASRTSWNYNEQFF. The chain links TRBV10-2 to TRBJ2-1; 7 bases are a match to TRBD2. Germline trimming cut 6 bases from V and 3 bases from J; bases unmatched to any gene: 5. Per the germline V gene, CDR1 is WSHSY and CDR2 is SAAADI. The CDR3 spans 14 residues.

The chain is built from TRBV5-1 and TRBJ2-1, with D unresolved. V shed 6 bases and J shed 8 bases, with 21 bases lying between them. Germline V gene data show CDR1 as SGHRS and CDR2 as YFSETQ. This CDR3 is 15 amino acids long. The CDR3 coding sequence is TGCGCCAGCAAACCCTCCCGCGCTCGGGCCGATGAGCAGTTCTTC. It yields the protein CASKPSRARADEQFF.